The 24 T cell receptor beta chains in this list originate from one sample, sequenced in a study of blood T cell repertoires in COVID-19. Using immunoSEQ multiplex PCR, the repertoire was profiled, and TCRdb retains in-frame clones only, with some absent. The table records 140,000 or so clones, about 90% of them present only once. The sequencing input was PBMCs or T cells enriched from blood (not recorded which). The receptors originated from a man in his 60s who had recovered from COVID-19.

V is TRBV28 and J is TRBJ1-2, with 9 bases aligning to TRBD1. Trimming removed 7 bases from V and 7 bases from J; junction bases left unmatched: 10. From germline, CDR1 is MDHEN and CDR2 SYDVKM. This CDR3 has 14 amino acids. The CDR3 reads CASMGPGQGLGYTF. As DNA, the CDR3 is TGTGCCAGCATGGGACCGGGACAGGGACTTGGCTACACCTTC.

This clone occurred once. The chain uses TRBV6-6 and TRBJ2-2, with TRBD2 identical over 11 bases. Germline CDR1 MNHNY, CDR2 SVGAGI (reference sequence). J lost 6 bases, V lost 5 bases, and 5 bases had no gene match. The length of the CDR3 is 15 residues. For the CDR3, the DNA is TGTGCCAGCAGTCCGACTAGCGGGAATGCCGGGGAGCTGTTTTTT. Translation: CASSPTSGNAGELFF.

The chain carries TRBV24-1 and TRBJ1-2, with D possibly TRBD1 on 6 matching bases. From germline, CDR1 is KGHDR and CDR2 SFDVKD. V was shortened by 7 bases and J by 7 bases, with 15 bases between the two germline ends. The CDR3 totals 13 residues. The CDR3 nucleotides read TGTGCCACCAGGGGCACAGGGACGGGTGGCTACACCTTC. This gives the protein CATRGTGTGGYTF.

The chain links TRBV30 to TRBJ1-5, with 10 bases that match TRBD1. The junction had 7 bases not matched to a gene; V was cut back by 2 bases and J by 6 bases. The CDR3 consists of 15 residues. Germline CDR1 reads GTSNPN; CDR2 reads SVGIG (reference sequence). CDR3 protein: CAWSLDRGLGQPQHF. CDR3 bases: TGTGCCTGGAGTCTGGACAGGGGGTTAGGTCAGCCCCAGCATTTT.

The chain employs TRBV13 and TRBJ2-7; the D gene is possibly TRBD1 (6 bases). CDR1 is PRHDT and CDR2 is FYEKMQ in the germline V gene (reference sequence). This CDR3 is built from 15 residues. Trimming took off 4 bases at V and 9 bases at J, with 22 bases between the two ends. CDR3: CASSWSRDMGPRQYF. CDR3 coding DNA: TGTGCCAGCAGCTGGTCCCGGGACATGGGCCCTCGGCAGTACTTC.

J is TRBJ1-1 and V is TRBV6-5; 7 nucleotides align to TRBD1. Germline V gene lookup returns CDR1 MNHEY and CDR2 SVGAGI. This CDR3 contains 13 residues. Trimming removed 5 bases from V and 3 bases from J; junction bases left unmatched: 3. DNA for the CDR3: TGTGCCAGCAGTAACAGGGGTTACACTGAAGCTTTCTTT. This encodes CASSNRGYTEAFF.

This chain joins TRBV6-4 and TRBJ1-2; no clear D. There are 13 residues in the CDR3. Germline V CDR1 and CDR2: MRHNA, SNTAGT. Trimming stripped 0 bases from V and 5 bases from J, with 7 bases between. CDR3 nucleotides: TGTGCCAGCAGTGACTCGATACGGTATGGCTACACCTTC. Protein product: CASSDSIRYGYTF.

J is TRBJ2-1 and V is TRBV6-2 or TRBV6-3, with TRBD2 matching 10 bases. CDR3 length equals 15 residues. Germline CDR1 is MNHEY and CDR2 is SVGEGT. Trimming at V came to 3 bases and at J to 4 bases, leaving 3 bases not matched to a gene. The CDR3 loop reads CASSYLLAGYNEQFF. The CDR3 nucleotides are TGTGCCAGCAGTTATCTACTAGCGGGGTACAATGAGCAGTTCTTC.

This chain links TRBV5-8 with TRBJ2-7, with 9 bases that match TRBD1. V shed 2 bases, J shed 8 bases, and the junction held 8 bases outside the gene matches. This CDR3 comprises 14 residues. Per germline, CDR1 SGHTS and CDR2 YDEGEE. The CDR3 coding sequence is TGTGCCAGCAGCTTTACCGGGACAGGGACTCAGCAGTACTTC. This gives the protein CASSFTGTGTQQYF.

The DNA of the CDR3 is TGCAGCGTTGATACGGGGTGGATTGGTGAAGCTTTCTTT. This codes for CSVDTGWIGEAFF. The V gene is TRBV29-1, the J gene TRBJ1-1; D not certain. V lost 3 bases to trimming and J lost 7 bases, with 15 bases between them. This CDR3 has 13 residues. The V gene's germline CDR1 is SQVTM and CDR2 ANQGSEA.

This clone was seen just once. The V and J genes are TRBV30 and TRBJ1-3, with D possibly being TRBD1 (5 bases). Germline CDR1 GTSNPN, CDR2 SVGIG (reference sequence). Between the trimmed V and J ends, which lost 4 bases and 0 bases, there was a span of 16 bases. This CDR3 has 16 amino acids. The DNA for the CDR3 is TGTGCCTGGAAGGCCCCTGACAGCTTCTCTGGAAACACCATATATTTT. Protein sequence: CAWKAPDSFSGNTIYF.

This sequence joins TRBV18 and TRBJ1-1; TRBD1 might be the D (6 bases). Between the trimmed V and J ends, which lost 0 bases and 10 bases, there was a span of 12 bases. Germline loops: CDR1 KGHSH, CDR2 LQKENI. The CDR3 runs to 13 residues. This chain's CDR3 is CASSPPAGEGAFF. CDR3 DNA: TGTGCCAGCTCACCACCCGCAGGGGAGGGAGCTTTCTTT.

This clone was observed once. The CDR3 bases are TGTGCCAGCAGCAGTGGAGTCGCGGGGAGCTCCTACAATGAGCAGTTCTTC. As protein: CASSSGVAGSSYNEQFF. J is TRBJ2-1 and V is TRBV9; perhaps TRBD2 as D (6 bases). The germline V and J ends were trimmed by 4 bases and 0 bases, with 17 bases remaining between them. Germline CDR1 is SGDLS and CDR2 is YYNGEE. This CDR3 comprises 17 residues.

The chain uses TRBV29-1 and TRBJ2-3; 13 bases are a match to TRBD2. The CDR3 covers 14 residues. CDR1 and CDR2 from the germline V gene are SQVTM and ANQGSEA. Unmatched junction bases numbered 2, after V lost 3 bases and J lost 5 bases. The CDR3 reads CSVEWTSGRDTQYF. In nucleotides, the CDR3 is TGCAGCGTTGAGTGGACTAGCGGGAGAGATACGCAGTATTTT.

In its sample, this clone was seen a few times. Other DNA sequences in this sample translate to the same CDR3. V gene TRBV5-1 combines with J gene TRBJ1-1; no definite D call. The CDR3 totals 13 residues. CDR1 and CDR2 (germline): SGHRS, YFSETQ. V was cut by 1 base and J by 1 base, with 5 bases left in between. The CDR3 spells CASSLKQNTEAFF. CDR3 in DNA: TGCGCCAGCAGCTTGAAACAGAACACTGAAGCTTTCTTT.

The chain links TRBV28 to TRBJ2-5; TRBD2 matches 7 bases. Germline trimming cut 7 bases from V and 5 bases from J; bases unmatched to any gene: 13. This CDR3 contains 15 residues. Germline CDR1 MDHEN, CDR2 SYDVKM. The CDR3 spells CASKVASGLGETQYF. CDR3 sequence (DNA): TGTGCCAGCAAAGTGGCTAGCGGCCTGGGGGAGACCCAGTACTTC.

The chain couples TRBV10-2 to TRBJ2-1; D not resolved. The V gene's germline CDR1 is WSHSY and CDR2 SAAADI. Trimming pared 4 bases from V and 7 bases from J, leaving 5 bases between. The CDR3 runs to 11 residues. CDR3 loop: CASSVANEQFF. DNA for the CDR3: TGCGCCAGCAGTGTGGCAAATGAGCAGTTCTTC.

The gene calls are TRBV30 and TRBJ2-7; 11 positions match TRBD2. Germline V gene lookup returns CDR1 GTSNPN and CDR2 SVGIG (reference sequence). The CDR3 sequence is 17 residues long. V shed 3 bases, J shed 7 bases, and the junction held 17 bases outside the gene matches. The CDR3 region is CAWSPLRGSGGAREQYF. The CDR3 nucleotides read TGTGCCTGGAGCCCCCTCCGAGGTAGCGGGGGGGCGAGGGAGCAGTACTTC.

The V and J genes are TRBV28 and TRBJ2-1; 8 bases fit TRBD2. CDR3 length equals 12 residues. Germline CDR1 is MDHEN and CDR2 is SYDVKM. With V trimmed by 8 bases and J by 10 bases, 7 bases remained unmatched. DNA for the CDR3: TGTGCCAGCGAGCGGGAGACGAACGAGCAGTTCTTC. It yields the protein CASERETNEQFF.

The chain uses TRBV19 and TRBJ2-2; 7 positions match TRBD2. This CDR3 comprises 15 residues. The ends lost 4 bases at V and 2 bases at J; junction bases unmatched: 4. Germline values: CDR1 LNHDA, CDR2 SQIVND (reference sequence). CDR3 amino acids: CASSTPGLNTGELFF. CDR3 DNA sequence: TGTGCCAGTAGTACGCCGGGACTAAACACCGGGGAGCTGTTTTTT.

This rearrangement joins TRBV2 to TRBJ2-1; no clear D gene. The V gene's germline CDR1 is SNHLY and CDR2 FYNNEI. The CDR3 consists of 15 residues. V lost 0 bases and J 6 bases, leaving 12 bases between the germline ends. The CDR3 DNA reads as TGTGCCAGCAGTGAAGCGCTTGTGCAGTTCAATGAGCAGTTCTTC. It encodes CASSEALVQFNEQFF.

The CDR3 reads CASIRGGNEKLFF. The CDR3, as DNA: TGTGCCAGCATAAGGGGCGGAAATGAAAAACTGTTTTTT. J is TRBJ1-4 and V is TRBV2, with a possible D match to TRBD1 (5 bases). The V end lost 7 bases, the J end lost 5 bases, and 11 bases lay between the germline ends. Germline V gene lookup returns CDR1 SNHLY and CDR2 FYNNEI. This CDR3 region has 13 residues.

Only one count was recorded for this clone. This specimen includes other DNA sequences encoding the same CDR3. The V call is TRBV9, the J call TRBJ2-1, with TRBD2 matching 7 bases. The junction had 2 bases not matched to a gene; V was cut back by 1 base and J by 1 base. The CDR3 totals 15 residues. From germline, CDR1 is SGDLS and CDR2 YYNGEE. For the CDR3, the DNA is TGTGCCAGCAGCGTAAGCGGGGAGTCCTACAATGAGCAGTTCTTC. Protein: CASSVSGESYNEQFF. The full variable domain, rest sourced from reference TRBV9 and TRBJ2-1, is DSGVTQTPKHLITATGQRVTLRCSPRSGDLSVYWYQQSLDQGLQFLIQYYNGEERAKGNILERFSAQQFPDLHSELNLSSLELGDSALYFCASSVSGESYNEQFFGPGTRLTVL.

V gene TRBV5-1 combines with J gene TRBJ1-5, with D perhaps matching TRBD1 (5 bases). The germline V gene has CDR1 SGHRS and CDR2 YFSETQ. CDR3 length: 14 residues. Trimming left V 2 bases short and J 4 bases short, with 10 bases between. The CDR3 nucleotides are TGCGCCAGCAGCTTTCAGGGTGGAAATCAGCCCCAGCATTTT. Protein sequence: CASSFQGGNQPQHF.